This T cell receptor (beta chain) stems from a study of blood T cell repertoires in COVID-19 (dated by TCRdb to the early 2020s). About the full investigation: Samples covering the acute and convalescent phases of COVID-19 were provided by collaborators in the United States, Italy and Spain. Deeply sampled blood TCRbeta repertoires from subjects exposed to, actively infected with, or recovered from COVID-19 were included in the dataset. Samples were obtained from the ongoing ImmuneRACE study (first 160 participants) and from about 1,300 subjects provided by 6 global collaborators. Where available, HLA class I and class II types were taken from metadata supplied by the sample provider and were not determined by assay-based typing. The prospective study material was composed of cDNA or gDNA derived from T cells, B-cell-depleted T cells, or PBMCs. The repertoires were released in a freely available public database meant as a resource for research on the immune response to SARS-CoV-2. Sample metadata almost always included a de-identified subject ID, COVID-19 status, age in years and sex. What the research found in general, with its limitations: Clinical and demographic metadata were provided uncurated, with the amount varying by source and participant.

Notes on this clone: Its cognate antigen has yet to be identified. No clone much larger than this one lies a single base away; base qualities are absent.

The CDR3 starts with the cysteine, ends with the phenylalanine, and has 14 residues. Solely the CDR3 DNA is kept, with 42 bases framed from the first base. According to the germline V gene, CDR1 reads SGHRS and CDR2 reads YFSETQ. Unmatched junction bases come to 6, with V trimmed by 5 bases and J by 5 bases. Participants in the prospective study were enrolled through a virtual design, were aged about 18 to 90 years, and lived in 24 United States geographic areas. To assign participants to cohorts, the prospective study relied on clinical history that participants themselves reported in a screening survey and a study questionnaire. Each participant in the prospective study had whole blood, serum and a nasopharyngeal or oropharyngeal swab collected by mobile phlebotomists. Prospective study participants could optionally give additional blood draws and questionnaires over a roughly two-month period. Before DNA extraction, prospective study blood samples were shipped either frozen or at room temperature.

The immunoSEQ Assay, a bias-controlled multiplex PCR, was used to amplify TCRbeta CDR3 regions from genomic DNA. Regarding the original processing steps: Nucleated cell counts per sample were estimated from amplification of reference gene primers within the assay. To quantify the absolute abundance of each unique TCRbeta CDR3 rearrangement, sequence reads were collapsed and filtered. Productive Simpson clonality was computed per sample as the square root of Simpson's diversity index over productive rearrangements. TCRdb took this table from immuneACCESS and kept in-frame rearrangements with V and J called. Such tables lack part of the clones; where checked against another copy, unresolved V genes explain under half of the gap, and the rest is unexplained. V, J and clone size are those of that table, while D and trimming were read from the DNA. The sample yields a few hundred thousand clones; over 80% were counted once. The leading ten clones occupy 9% to 12% of the sample.

The source is a young man with acute COVID-19. Sequencing was performed on PBMCs or T cells enriched from blood (not recorded which). The chain employs TRBV5-1 and TRBJ2-5, and 10 junction bases match TRBD1. The bases are TGCGCCAGCAGGTTAGGACAGGGGGTTGAGACCCAGTACTTC. Its product reads: CASRLGQGVETQYF.